This TCR beta chain is drawn from a study of T cells after posttransplantation cyclophosphamide. Study-level points and caveats: Donor-recipient repertoire similarity was low at 1-2 months, rising over year one.

As for this clone: The antigen remains undetermined.

Only in-frame clones appear in the TCRdb table, and some are missing; sequencing was by immunoSEQ multiplex PCR. The profile shows under 50,000 clones, around 90% of them singletons. Treatment was busulfan-fludarabine conditioning, a marrow graft, and cyclophosphamide on days +3 and +4. This specimen was PBMCs, taken around 60 days after allogeneic stem cell transplant with posttransplant cyclophosphamide. The sequence came from a male patient aged 60-70 years who received an allogeneic stem cell transplant from a related donor and was CMV-positive. Some of these T cells may belong to the graft donor.

The CDR3 sequence is CASSDRDVHEQYF. The CDR3, as DNA: TGTGCCAGCAGTGACAGGGATGTCCACGAGCAGTACTTC. V and J are TRBV6-1 and TRBJ2-7; weak D call: TRBD1 (5 bases). Per the germline V gene, CDR1 is MNHNS and CDR2 is SASEGT. Trimming removed 3 bases from V and 5 bases from J, with 11 bases in between. The CDR3 is 13 amino acids.